This TCR beta chain was sequenced during a study of cytomegalovirus exposure and HLA in healthy donors. Points from the study as a whole: HLA allele associations emerged for 15,000 to 20,000 TCR beta sequences in a later analysis, at 0.05 false discovery rate. It was assumed in the presence/absence analyses that sequencing depth was roughly uniform across donors.

Researchers ran the PCR with 60 Vbeta and 13 Jbeta primers. The assay was immunoSEQ multiplex PCR, and TCRdb's table has in-frame clones only and misses some. This sample has over 100,000 clones, with roughly 70% found just once. Healthy bone marrow donors made up the cohort. CDR1 SGHAT and CDR2 FQNNGV come from the germline V gene. Between the trimmed V and J ends, which lost 5 bases and 7 bases, there was a span of 8 bases. The CDR3 is made up of 11 amino acids. Comment on this clone: Its antigen is still unknown.

V usage is TRBV11-2 and J usage is TRBJ1-1, with a possible D match to TRBD1 (5 bases). The TCR comes from a woman between 25 and 40 years old in good health and CMV-seronegative. Sequencing was carried out using PBMCs. Here the CDR3 DNA reads TGTGCCAGCAGCGACAGAGGTGAAGCTTTCTTT. This encodes CASSDRGEAFF.